This T cell receptor beta chain was recorded in a study of blood T cell repertoires in COVID-19. Only in-frame clones appear in the TCRdb table, and some are missing; sequencing was by immunoSEQ multiplex PCR. This sample has about 83,000 clones, with around 80% found just once. There are 13 residues in the CDR3. Germline V gives CDR1 MNHEY, CDR2 SMNVEV (reference sequence). V lost 2 bases to trimming and J lost 5 bases, with 9 bases between them. The receptor was isolated from a woman older than 75 with acute or convalescent COVID-19. The sample taken for sequencing was peripheral blood. The chain combines TRBV27 with TRBJ1-1, with D tentatively TRBD1 (5 bases). The CDR3 reads CASSLGGGTEAFF. In nucleotides, the CDR3 is TGTGCCAGCAGTTTAGGGGGGGGAACTGAAGCTTTCTTT.